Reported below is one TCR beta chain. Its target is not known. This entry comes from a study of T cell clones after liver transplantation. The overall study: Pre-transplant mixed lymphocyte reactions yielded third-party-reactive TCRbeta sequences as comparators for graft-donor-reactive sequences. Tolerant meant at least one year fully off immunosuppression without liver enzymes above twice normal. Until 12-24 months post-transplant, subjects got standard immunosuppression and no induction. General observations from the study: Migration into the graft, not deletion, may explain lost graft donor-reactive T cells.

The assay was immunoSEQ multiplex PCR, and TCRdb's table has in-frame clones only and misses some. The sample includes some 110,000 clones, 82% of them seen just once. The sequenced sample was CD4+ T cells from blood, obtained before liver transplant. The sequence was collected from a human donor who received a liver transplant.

CDR3 sequence reads: CASSLSLRSEQFF. CDR3 in DNA: TGTGCCAGCAGCTTATCTCTTCGTAGTGAGCAGTTCTTC. The rearrangement links TRBV7-2 to TRBJ2-1; D is ambiguous. Trimming cost V 2 bases and J 9 bases, with 11 bases left between them. Germline V CDR1 and CDR2: SGHTA, FQGNSA. The CDR3 has 13 amino acids. The whole variable domain, filled in from reference TRBV7-2 and TRBJ2-1, reads GAGVSQSPSNKVTEKGKDVELRCDPISGHTALYWYRQSLGQGLEFLIYFQGNSAPDKSGLPSDRFSAERTGGSVSTLTIQRTQQEDSAVYLCASSLSLRSEQFFGPGTRLTVL.